What follows are 28 T cell receptor beta chains derived from one specimen sequenced in a study of shared clonotypes between healthy human individuals. The repertoire was sequenced with immunoSEQ multiplex PCR; TCRdb's copy has only in-frame clones and lacks some. Of approximately 1,500,000 clones listed, approximately 98% are singletons. The sample taken for sequencing was naive CD4+ T cells sorted from blood. Noted subset: CD45RA+ positively selected. Source of these receptors: a young man in good health.

The chain carries TRBV30 and TRBJ1-1; a possible D gene is TRBD1 (6 bases). Trimming removed 7 bases at V and 1 base at J, with 7 bases between. The CDR3 is made up of 11 amino acids. Per germline, CDR1 GTSNPN and CDR2 SVGIG (reference sequence). The DNA for the CDR3 is TGTGCCTTGACAGGGAACACTGAAGCTTTCTTT. This gives the protein CALTGNTEAFF.

The chain recombines TRBV5-6 with TRBJ2-7, with 11 bases matching TRBD2. J lost 3 bases, V lost 3 bases, and 17 bases had no gene match. This CDR3 is 19 amino acids long. Germline-derived CDR1 and CDR2 are SGHDT and YYEEEE. The CDR3, as DNA: TGTGCCAGCAGCTACCCGTCTATAGGACTAGCGGGCGACCGCTACGAGCAGTACTTC. Its protein is CASSYPSIGLAGDRYEQYF.

The chain couples TRBV27 to TRBJ1-2; TRBD1 aligns across 7 bases. V gave up 4 bases and J gave up 6 bases; unmatched junction bases: 8. This CDR3 is built from 14 residues. The germline V gene encodes CDR1 MNHEY and CDR2 SMNVEV (reference sequence). The CDR3 protein is CASSWRGQLNGYTF. The CDR3 nucleotides are TGTGCCAGCAGTTGGAGGGGACAGCTAAATGGCTACACCTTC.

CDR3 sequence reads: CASSPDGINEKLFF. CDR3 nucleotide sequence: TGCGCCAGCAGCCCGGACGGAATTAATGAAAAACTGTTTTTT. V is TRBV5-1 and J is TRBJ1-4; D is unresolved. V was clipped by 4 bases and J by 4 bases, with 11 bases between them. CDR1 is SGHRS, CDR2 YFSETQ, per germline. This CDR3 has 14 residues.

The rearrangement links TRBV18 to TRBJ1-5, with 11 positions matching TRBD1. CDR1 and CDR2 from the germline V gene are KGHSH and LQKENI. V lost 5 bases, J lost 5 bases, and 5 bases stayed unmatched. This CDR3 contains 15 residues. In nucleotides, the CDR3 is TGTGCCAGCTCAGAGGACAGGGGGCCTTATCAGCCCCAGCATTTT. Its protein product is CASSEDRGPYQPQHF.

The chain joins TRBV7-9 to TRBJ1-1; TRBD1 matches 7 bases. The CDR3 consists of 17 residues. V lost 2 bases, J lost 3 bases, and 12 bases stayed unmatched. CDR1 and CDR2 from the germline V gene are SEHNR and FQNEAQ (reference sequence). The CDR3 nucleotides read TGTGCCAGCAGCTTAAGGGGGCAAGGCCAGGGGCACACTGAAGCTTTCTTT. Amino acids: CASSLRGQGQGHTEAFF.

In the case of this clone: This sample includes further DNA sequences coding for the same CDR3. The chain recombines TRBV18 with TRBJ2-3, with D uncertain. Germline V gene lookup returns CDR1 KGHSH and CDR2 LQKENI. Trimming removed 0 bases at V and 0 bases at J, with 4 bases between. This CDR3 is 14 amino acids long. The chain's CDR3 is CASSPPGSTDTQYF. CDR3 DNA: TGTGCCAGCTCACCACCTGGCAGCACAGATACGCAGTATTTT.

The chain joins TRBV6-5 to TRBJ2-1; TRBD2 matches 8 bases. Germline V gene lookup returns CDR1 MNHEY and CDR2 SVGAGI. V lost 8 bases and J lost 7; bases outside the gene matches: 10. This CDR3 has 14 residues. The CDR3 loop is CASSRAGGINEQFF. CDR3 DNA sequence: TGTGCCAGCTCACGGGCGGGAGGAATTAATGAGCAGTTCTTC.

The gene calls are TRBV5-4 and TRBJ1-1, with D possibly matching TRBD1 (6 bases). The CDR3 runs to 15 residues. V lost 1 base and J lost 0, with 10 bases in between. Germline V gene data show CDR1 as SGHNT and CDR2 as YYREEE (reference sequence). CDR3 sequence (DNA): TGTGCCAGCAGCTTGTGGGGGGGGCTGAACACTGAAGCTTTCTTT. As protein: CASSLWGGLNTEAFF.

The chain has TRBV5-1 and TRBJ2-5, with D possibly matching TRBD2 (5 bases). With 5 bases removed from V and 3 bases from J, the gap between germline ends came to 11 bases. Germline V CDR1 and CDR2: SGHRS, YFSETQ. CDR3 length: 13 amino acids. The CDR3 loop reads CASRPGAEETQYF. The DNA for the CDR3 is TGCGCCAGCAGACCCGGAGCGGAAGAGACCCAGTACTTC.

As for this clone: Other DNA sequences in this sample translate to the same CDR3. The rearrangement joins TRBV10-3 to TRBJ1-1; tentatively, D is TRBD1 (5 bases). V was cut by 2 bases and J by 1 base, with 5 bases left in between. The CDR3 contains 13 residues. Looked up from germline, CDR1 is ENHRY and CDR2 is SYGVKD. CDR3 amino acids: CAISEQGNTEAFF. Here the CDR3 DNA reads TGTGCCATCAGTGAGCAGGGGAACACTGAAGCTTTCTTT.

This clone was counted only a few times. The V call is TRBV4-1, the J call TRBJ1-5; D might be TRBD1 (6 bases). This CDR3 has 16 amino acids. Trimming pared 4 bases from V and 3 bases from J, leaving 16 bases between. In germline, CDR1 is MGHRA, CDR2 YSYEKL. The CDR3 loop is CASSRGGDTINQPQHF. In DNA form, the CDR3 reads TGCGCCAGCAGCCGAGGAGGGGACACAATCAATCAGCCCCAGCATTTT.

This clone was detected only once. The J gene is TRBJ2-2, the V gene TRBV7-9; 8 bases align to TRBD2. Germline trimming cut 4 bases from V and 7 bases from J; bases unmatched to any gene: 17. Germline CDR1 reads SEHNR; CDR2 reads FQNEAQ (reference sequence). The CDR3 length is 18 residues. This CDR3 reads CASSSGFGRAYIVGELFF. The CDR3 region has the DNA TGTGCCAGCAGCTCCGGTTTCGGGAGGGCCTATATCGTCGGGGAGCTGTTTTTT. Filled out from reference TRBV7-9 and TRBJ2-2, the complete variable domain reads DTGVSQNPRHKITKRGQNVTFRCDPISEHNRLYWYRQTLGQGPEFLTYFQNEAQLEKSRLLSDRFSAERPKGSFSTLEIQRTEQGDSAMYLCASSSGFGRAYIVGELFFGEGSRLTVL.

V usage is TRBV5-1 and J usage is TRBJ2-2, with TRBD1 identical over 10 bases. This CDR3 contains 15 residues. V shed 7 bases and J 0 bases; nucleotides not matched to a gene: 3. The germline V gene encodes CDR1 SGHRS and CDR2 YFSETQ. CDR3 sequence reads: CASGTGVANTGELFF. The DNA of the CDR3 is TGCGCCAGCGGGACAGGGGTAGCGAACACCGGGGAGCTGTTTTTT. Full variable domain (missing parts from reference TRBV5-1 and TRBJ2-2): KAGVTQTPRYLIKTRGQQVTLSCSPISGHRSVSWYQQTPGQGLQFLFEYFSETQRNKGNFPGRFSGRQFSNSRSEMNVSTLELGDSALYLCASGTGVANTGELFFGEGSRLTVL.

A single count supports this clone. The gene calls are TRBV30 and TRBJ1-5; D is ambiguous. Germline V gene lookup returns CDR1 GTSNPN and CDR2 SVGIG (reference sequence). The CDR3 covers 13 residues. Trimming took off 1 base at V and 4 bases at J, with 8 bases between the two ends. DNA for the CDR3: TGTGCCTGGAGTGGCCAGCAAAATCAGCCCCAGCATTTT. Translation: CAWSGQQNQPQHF.

V usage is TRBV18 and J usage is TRBJ2-5; D call uncertain. CDR1 is KGHSH and CDR2 is LQKENI in the germline V gene. This CDR3 contains 15 residues. The ends were cut back, 6 bases at V and 5 bases at J, with 19 bases in the middle. CDR3 DNA: TGTGCCAGCTCGCCCTCTAGAGATCCTATGGAGACCCAGTACTTC. Translated: CASSPSRDPMETQYF.

The rearrangement joins TRBV27 to TRBJ2-2; 9 nucleotides agree with TRBD1. V trimming: 7 bases; J trimming: 6 bases; junction bases outside the gene matches: 9. In germline, CDR1 is MNHEY, CDR2 SMNVEV (reference sequence). The CDR3 is 15 amino acids. CDR3 in DNA: TGTGCCAGCAAGGCACAGGGGGCAGGTTCCGGGGAGCTGTTTTTT. Its translation: CASKAQGAGSGELFF.

The chain uses TRBV7-2 and TRBJ1-5; no reliable D call. V dropped 1 base and J dropped 2 bases, with 12 bases sitting between them. The CDR3 runs 16 residues. The V gene's germline CDR1 is SGHTA and CDR2 FQGNSA. The CDR3 DNA reads as TGTGCCAGCAGCTTAGATCGGGTTAGGGGCAATCAGCCCCAGCATTTT. It specifies CASSLDRVRGNQPQHF.

The chain links TRBV11-3 to TRBJ2-3; 10 bases fit TRBD2. The CDR3 length is 17 residues. Germline trimming cut 5 bases from V and 5 bases from J; bases unmatched to any gene: 13. Germline assignment: CDR1 SGHNT and CDR2 YENEEA. The CDR3 region has the DNA TGTGCCAGCAGCCCAGGTGTAAGCGGGAGGGCGGAAGATACGCAGTATTTT. It specifies CASSPGVSGRAEDTQYF.

The CDR3 region is CASSPLAGGTQYF. CDR3 nucleotides: TGTGCCAGTAGCCCTCTAGCGGGAGGTACGCAGTATTTT. The chain has TRBV19 and TRBJ2-3; 11 bases are shared with TRBD2. CDR1 LNHDA and CDR2 SQIVND come from the germline V gene (reference sequence). The J segment lost 8 bases and the V segment lost 6 bases, leaving 4 bases of the junction unmatched. CDR3 length equals 13 residues.

This chain joins TRBV6-6 and TRBJ2-5; D is unclear. CDR1 is MNHNY, CDR2 SVGAGI, per germline (reference sequence). The CDR3 has 14 residues. V gave up 5 bases and J gave up 0 bases, with 10 bases separating them. The DNA of the CDR3 is TGTGCCAGCAGTCCCCCATGGGACCAAGAGACCCAGTACTTC. This translates into CASSPPWDQETQYF.

The table lists this clone with a few counts. The V call is TRBV27, the J call TRBJ2-1; 7 bases agree with TRBD1. The CDR3 length is 13 residues. Germline V CDR1 and CDR2: MNHEY, SMNVEV (reference sequence). J gave up 8 bases and V 4 bases, and 5 bases lay outside the gene matches. The CDR3 DNA sequence: TGTGCCAGCAGTTCAGTCACAGGGGATGAGCAGTTCTTC. As protein: CASSSVTGDEQFF.

CDR3 in amino acids: CASSEGLGSYNEQFF. The CDR3, as DNA: TGTGCCAGCAGTGAAGGATTGGGCTCCTACAATGAGCAGTTCTTC. The V gene is TRBV6-1, the J gene TRBJ2-1; no reliable D call. This CDR3 is built from 15 residues. Trimming pared 1 base from V and 0 bases from J, leaving 7 bases between. Germline values: CDR1 MNHNS, CDR2 SASEGT.

The chain couples TRBV10-3 to TRBJ2-3; D gene uncertain. The germline V gene has CDR1 ENHRY and CDR2 SYGVKD. The V and J ends lost 4 bases and 4 bases respectively, with 9 bases between them. There are 13 residues in the CDR3. The CDR3 here is CAISGEGPDTQYF. The CDR3 DNA reads TGTGCCATCAGTGGAGAAGGACCAGATACGCAGTATTTT.

V gene TRBV4-3 combines with J gene TRBJ2-7, with D possibly TRBD2 on 5 matching bases. The germline gives CDR1 LGHNA, CDR2 YSLEER. The CDR3 consists of 16 residues. Trimming removed 0 bases at V and 1 base at J, with 13 bases between. CDR3 sequence reads: CASSQDGGFDSYEQYF. The CDR3 DNA reads as TGCGCCAGCAGCCAAGACGGCGGGTTCGATTCCTACGAGCAGTACTTC.

V is TRBV7-2 and J is TRBJ2-3, with TRBD2 identical over 14 bases. The junction had 9 bases not matched to a gene; V was cut back by 5 bases and J by 5 bases. The germline V gene has CDR1 SGHTA and CDR2 FQGNSA. The CDR3 extends over 17 amino acids. The CDR3 DNA follows: TGTGCCAGCAGCCTCTACCCCGGGACTAGCGGGAGAGATACGCAGTATTTT. It specifies CASSLYPGTSGRDTQYF. The full variable domain, completed using reference TRBV7-2 and TRBJ2-3, is GAGVSQSPSNKVTEKGKDVELRCDPISGHTALYWYRQSLGQGLEFLIYFQGNSAPDKSGLPSDRFSAERTGGSVSTLTIQRTQQEDSAVYLCASSLYPGTSGRDTQYFGPGTRLTVL.

The chain employs TRBV27 and TRBJ2-1; TRBD2 matches at 10 bases. The CDR3 is 14 amino acids. Trimming took 2 bases from V and 8 from J; bases not matched to a gene: 3. In germline, CDR1 is MNHEY, CDR2 SMNVEV (reference sequence). The CDR3 sequence is CASSLLAGEDEQFF. The CDR3 DNA sequence: TGTGCCAGCAGTTTACTAGCGGGAGAAGATGAGCAGTTCTTC.

The CDR3 protein is CASSHTPTDTQYF. CDR3 in DNA: TGTGCCAGCAGTCACACCCCCACAGATACGCAGTATTTT. The rearrangement joins TRBV6-6 to TRBJ2-3; D gene ambiguous. The CDR3 sequence is 13 residues long. Germline CDR1 reads MNHNY; CDR2 reads SVGAGI (reference sequence). V shed 5 bases and J shed 2 bases, with 8 bases lying between them.